What follows are 27 T cell receptor beta chains derived from one specimen sequenced in a study of CD8 T cells in Susac syndrome. With random hexamers, 0.5 to 1 ug RNA was reverse transcribed. TCRdb re-called the immunoSEQ multiplex PCR reads with MiXCR, one entry per CDR3 protein. The data hold 250,000 to 300,000 distinct CDR3 sequences, with roughly 85% observed a single time. The sequenced sample consisted of CD8+ T cells from PBMCs. The receptors come from a human donor with multiple sclerosis.

J is TRBJ1-5 and V is TRBV10-3; unclear D gene. There are 14 residues in the CDR3. V was pared by 0 bases and J by 7 bases, with 10 bases between. Per germline, CDR1 ENHRY and CDR2 SYGVKD. The CDR3 DNA follows: TGTGCCATCAGTGAGTCAGGATCTCGACAGCCCCAGCATTTT. The encoded protein is CAISESGSRQPQHF.

V is TRBV6-1 and J is TRBJ2-7, with TRBD2 matching 7 bases. The CDR3 has 15 residues. After removal of 4 bases from V and 5 bases from J, the junction contained 11 bases not matched to a gene. Per the germline V gene, CDR1 is MNHNS and CDR2 is SASEGT. The chain's CDR3 is CASSGSLRGEDEQYF. In DNA form, the CDR3 reads TGTGCCAGCAGTGGCTCATTACGGGGGGAGGACGAGCAGTACTTC.

This clonotype was counted a single time. The chain uses TRBV18 and TRBJ2-5; 9 bases align to TRBD2. Germline V gene lookup returns CDR1 KGHSH and CDR2 LQKENI. This CDR3 spans 16 amino acids. Trimming removed 3 bases from V and 4 bases from J; junction bases left unmatched: 9. CDR3 coding DNA: TGTGCCAGCTCACCGGGAGTTAGCGGGAGTAGAGAGACCCAGTACTTC. Its protein product is CASSPGVSGSRETQYF.

The chain combines TRBV9 with TRBJ2-1; 11 bases line up with TRBD1. V dropped 2 bases and J dropped 6; count of bases not matched to a gene: 7. CDR3 length: 16 residues. Germline assignment: CDR1 SGDLS and CDR2 YYNGEE. Here the CDR3 reads CASSVLGTGGSNEQFF. CDR3 nucleotides: TGTGCCAGCAGCGTCCTTGGGACAGGGGGGTCCAATGAGCAGTTCTTC. The full variable domain, completed using reference TRBV9 and TRBJ2-1, is DSGVTQTPKHLITATGQRVTLRCSPRSGDLSVYWYQQSLDQGLQFLIQYYNGEERAKGNILERFSAQQFPDLHSELNLSSLELGDSALYFCASSVLGTGGSNEQFFGPGTRLTVL.

The genes are TRBV29-1 and TRBJ2-1; possible D gene TRBD1, 5 bases. Per the germline V gene, CDR1 is SQVTM and CDR2 is ANQGSEA. V was trimmed by 6 bases and J by 10 bases, leaving 19 bases between them. This CDR3 is built from 13 residues. The CDR3 region has the DNA TGCAGCGTAACAGCAAACCCAGGGTACGAGCAGTTCTTC. It encodes CSVTANPGYEQFF.

The chain uses TRBV29-1 and TRBJ1-2; weak D call: TRBD1 (6 bases). In germline, CDR1 is SQVTM, CDR2 ANQGSEA. Trimming removed 5 bases from V and 5 bases from J, with 15 bases in between. CDR3 size: 13 residues. This CDR3 is CSVWGGLQYGYTF. The CDR3 bases are TGCAGCGTTTGGGGGGGGCTACAATATGGCTACACCTTC.

The J gene is TRBJ2-5, the V gene TRBV2; tentatively, D is TRBD1 (6 bases). CDR1 is SNHLY and CDR2 is FYNNEI in the germline V gene. V was cut by 8 bases and J by 5 bases, with 12 bases left in between. This CDR3 has 12 residues. The CDR3 reads CASLQGRETQYF. Written as DNA, the CDR3 is TGTGCCAGCTTGCAGGGGCGGGAGACCCAGTACTTC. Drawing the rest from reference TRBV2 and TRBJ2-5, the complete variable domain is EPEVTQTPSHQVTQMGQEVILRCVPISNHLYFYWYRQILGQKVEFLVSFYNNEISEKSEIFDDQFSVERPDGSNFTLKIRSTKLEDSAMYFCASLQGRETQYFGPGTRLLVL.

The chain carries TRBV6-1 and TRBJ2-1; TRBD2 agrees at 8 bases. The CDR3 consists of 16 residues. Germline V CDR1 and CDR2: MNHNS, SASEGT. V was clipped by 6 bases and J by 7 bases; unmatched bases: 14. DNA for the CDR3: TGTGCCAGCAGAGTCGATAGAGCGGGGGTAACTAATGAGCAGTTCTTC. Amino acids: CASRVDRAGVTNEQFF.

The chain recombines TRBV20-1 with TRBJ2-2, with D maybe TRBD1 (5 bases). The V end lost 5 bases, the J end lost 1 base, and 11 bases lay between the germline ends. Germline-derived CDR1 and CDR2 are DFQATT and SNEGSKA (reference sequence). The CDR3 runs 14 residues. The CDR3 DNA reads TGCAGTGCTCACGACAGAATGAACACCGGGGAGCTGTTTTTT. This sequence encodes CSAHDRMNTGELFF.

The V call is TRBV2, the J call TRBJ1-1; maybe TRBD1 (6 bases). Germline values: CDR1 SNHLY, CDR2 FYNNEI. The CDR3 totals 15 residues. V dropped 1 base and J dropped 5 bases, with 14 bases sitting between them. The CDR3 DNA reads as TGTGCCAGCAGTGAAGTTGGGGGCGCGGCTACTGAAGCTTTCTTT. This gives the protein CASSEVGGAATEAFF.

This chain joins TRBV25-1 and TRBJ2-5; the D gene is possibly TRBD1 (6 bases). The CDR3 is 13 residues long. The germline CDR1 and CDR2 sequences are MGHDK and SYGVNS. Between the trimmed V and J ends, which lost 2 bases and 5 bases, there was a span of 9 bases. CDR3 bases: TGTGCCAGCAGTGAACAGGGGTGGGAGACCCAGTACTTC. Amino acid sequence: CASSEQGWETQYF.

The chain joins TRBV20-1 to TRBJ2-1; the match to TRBD2 covers 14 bases. V lost 3 bases, J lost 7 bases, and 8 bases stayed unmatched. In germline, CDR1 is DFQATT, CDR2 SNEGSKA (reference sequence). The CDR3 extends over 16 amino acids. The CDR3 sequence: CSARAGTSGSLNEQFF. Here the CDR3 DNA reads TGCAGTGCTAGGGCAGGGACTAGCGGGAGCCTGAATGAGCAGTTCTTC.

V gene TRBV12-3 or TRBV12-4 combines with J gene TRBJ1-1, with D maybe TRBD1 (5 bases). The CDR3 runs to 13 residues. Trimming pared 6 bases from V and 5 bases from J, leaving 13 bases between. CDR3 region: CASSRWGVTEAFF. CDR3 bases: TGTGCCAGCAGCCGGTGGGGGGTGACTGAAGCTTTCTTT.

The rearrangement uses TRBV7-8 and TRBJ2-2, with 7 bases that match TRBD2. In germline, CDR1 is SGHVS, CDR2 FQNEAQ. V dropped 5 bases and J dropped 8; count of bases not matched to a gene: 14. This CDR3 contains 16 residues. The CDR3 region has the DNA TGTGCCAGCAGCGAAGAGACTAGCTGGGCCCCTGGGGAGCTGTTTTTT. Translating it yields CASSEETSWAPGELFF. The full variable domain, its missing parts supplied by reference TRBV7-8 and TRBJ2-2, is GAGVSQSPRYKVAKRGQDVALRCDPISGHVSLFWYQQALGQGPEFLTYFQNEAQLDKSGLPSDRFFAERPEGSVSTLKIQRTQQEDSAVYLCASSEETSWAPGELFFGEGSRLTVL.

The chain is built from TRBV7-9 and TRBJ2-3; no definite D call. This CDR3 is built from 13 residues. Looked up from germline, CDR1 is SEHNR and CDR2 is FQNEAQ (reference sequence). Deletions cut 7 bases from V and 3 bases from J, with 11 bases between. Here the CDR3 reads CASKESKTDTQYF. In nucleotides, the CDR3 is TGTGCCAGCAAGGAGTCCAAAACAGATACGCAGTATTTT.

The J gene is TRBJ1-3, the V gene TRBV27; D perhaps matches TRBD1 (5 bases). The CDR3 consists of 14 residues. V lost 6 bases and J 0 bases, leaving 9 bases between the germline ends. CDR1 MNHEY and CDR2 SMNVEV come from the germline V gene (reference sequence). The CDR3, as DNA: TGTGCCAGCAGACAGGTCAGCTCTGGAAACACCATATATTTT. It specifies CASRQVSSGNTIYF.

J is TRBJ2-7 and V is TRBV20-1; 10 nucleotides agree with TRBD2. With 2 bases clipped from V and 2 bases from J, the junction kept 6 bases outside the gene matches. Germline V gives CDR1 DFQATT, CDR2 SNEGSKA (reference sequence). The CDR3 length is 15 residues. The CDR3 coding sequence is TGCAGTGCTAGACCCGGGACTAGCGAGACCTACGAGCAGTACTTC. Protein product: CSARPGTSETYEQYF.

This chain uses TRBV5-4 with TRBJ2-1; D unclear. Germline-derived CDR1 and CDR2 are SGHNT and YYREEE (reference sequence). V lost 4 bases and J lost 1, with 12 bases in between. The CDR3 is 15 residues long. The CDR3 DNA reads TGTGCCAGCAGCGGTCCGTTAGGTTCCTACAATGAGCAGTTCTTC. It codes for CASSGPLGSYNEQFF.

The rearrangement links TRBV29-1 to TRBJ2-7; D gene ambiguous. The CDR3 sequence is 10 residues long. V lost 4 bases to trimming and J lost 5 bases, with 6 bases between them. Germline values: CDR1 SQVTM, CDR2 ANQGSEA. The CDR3 protein is CSVASDEQYF. Written as DNA, the CDR3 is TGCAGCGTTGCGTCCGACGAGCAGTACTTC.

This chain joins TRBV19 and TRBJ2-2; D remains ambiguous. Germline assignment: CDR1 LNHDA and CDR2 SQIVND (reference sequence). The CDR3 sequence is 14 residues long. The germline V and J ends were trimmed by 5 bases and 3 bases, with 10 bases remaining between them. The CDR3: CASSGNTYTGELFF. CDR3 bases: TGTGCCAGTAGTGGGAACACCTACACCGGGGAGCTGTTTTTT.

This clonotype was seen a single time. The chain joins TRBV7-9 to TRBJ2-1, with 9 bases lining up with TRBD2. There are 15 residues in the CDR3. Germline V CDR1 and CDR2: SEHNR, FQNEAQ (reference sequence). Losses at the gene ends were 6 bases for V and 7 bases for J; bases not matched to a gene: 10. This CDR3 is CASRKPGLAGNEQFF. The CDR3, as DNA: TGTGCCAGCAGGAAACCGGGACTAGCAGGGAATGAGCAGTTCTTC. Full variable domain (outside the CDR3, taken from reference TRBV7-9 and TRBJ2-1): DTGVSQNPRHKITKRGQNVTFRCDPISEHNRLYWYRQTLGQGPEFLTYFQNEAQLEKSRLLSDRFSAERPKGSFSTLEIQRTEQGDSAMYLCASRKPGLAGNEQFFGPGTRLTVL.

The rearrangement uses TRBV28 and TRBJ1-1, with 10 bases matching TRBD1. CDR1 is MDHEN, CDR2 SYDVKM, per germline. The CDR3 consists of 17 residues. Trimming took 2 bases from V and 3 from J; bases not matched to a gene: 9. The DNA of the CDR3 is TGTGCCAGCAGTTTACGGGGACAGGGGATCAGTTACACTGAAGCTTTCTTT. This encodes CASSLRGQGISYTEAFF.

The chain employs TRBV24-1 and TRBJ2-1; 7 bases agree with TRBD2. CDR1 and CDR2 (germline): KGHDR, SFDVKD. The length of the CDR3 is 13 residues. The junction had 3 bases not matched to a gene; V was cut back by 3 bases and J by 8 bases. The CDR3 here is CATSDRTRHEQFF. The CDR3 coding sequence is TGTGCCACCAGTGATCGGACTAGGCATGAGCAGTTCTTC.

This clonotype has more than one count but fewer than ten. V usage is TRBV6-1 and J usage is TRBJ1-2; D is uncertain. V gave up 8 bases and J gave up 4 bases, with 14 bases separating them. Germline CDR1 MNHNS, CDR2 SASEGT. The CDR3 runs 13 residues. The CDR3 region has the DNA TGTGCCAGCCTCCTGATTTTCCTCTATGGCTACACCTTC. It specifies CASLLIFLYGYTF.

The V gene is TRBV5-4, the J gene TRBJ2-2, with D maybe TRBD1 (5 bases). This CDR3 is 13 amino acids long. CDR1 is SGHNT, CDR2 YYREEE, per germline (reference sequence). V gave up 9 bases and J gave up 3 bases, with 12 bases separating them. This CDR3 is CAIPDSDTGELFF. In DNA form, the CDR3 reads TGTGCCATCCCCGACAGCGACACCGGGGAGCTGTTTTTT.

This chain connects TRBV18 to TRBJ1-1, with D possibly being TRBD1 (6 bases). CDR3 length: 14 residues. Germline-derived CDR1 and CDR2 are KGHSH and LQKENI. Trimming took off 2 bases at V and 5 bases at J, with 12 bases between the two ends. In DNA form, the CDR3 reads TGTGCCAGCTCACCAATCGGGGGCGCGACTGAAGCTTTCTTT. Translated: CASSPIGGATEAFF.

In this sample, this clonotype turned up once. This sequence joins TRBV10-3 and TRBJ2-1, with 9 bases matching TRBD2. CDR3 length: 17 amino acids. Germline loops: CDR1 ENHRY, CDR2 SYGVKD. Trimming took 7 bases from V and 0 from J; bases not matched to a gene: 10. The CDR3 region has the DNA TGTGCCATCAACCTAGCGGGACCAAGGTCCTCCTACAATGAGCAGTTCTTC. It codes for CAINLAGPRSSYNEQFF.